One and the same sample provided the 2 T cell receptor beta chains below, sequenced in a study of radiation and T cells in renal cell carcinoma. Time point in this sample: blood 4 weeks post-SBRT, at nephrectomy. Treatment here: 15 Gy SBRT to primary tumor, nephrectomy 4 weeks later. This table comes from immunoSEQ multiplex PCR, and its TCRdb copy is limited to in-frame clones, with some not included. The sample has roughly 86,000 clones, about 82% seen once. The input for sequencing was blood, taken from a patient whose treatment included radiotherapy and nephrectomy. Every receptor here comes from a man aged 50 to 59 with renal cell carcinoma.

As regards this clone: The junction departs from the called germline gene at one end, perhaps through a read error. The chain combines TRBV5-1 with TRBJ1-5; 7 nucleotides match TRBD1. CDR1 is SGHRS, CDR2 YFSETQ, per germline. The CDR3 extends over 14 amino acids. The CDR3 nucleotides are TGCGCCAGCAGCTTGGTAGGGGGCAACCAGCCCCAGCATTTT. It is translated as CASSLVGGNQPQHF.

The sample holds one count of this clone. The chain joins TRBV20-1 to TRBJ2-7; D is uncertain. The V and J ends lost 2 bases and 6 bases respectively, with 5 bases between them. Germline V CDR1 and CDR2: DFQATT, SNEGSKA (reference sequence). The CDR3 is 10 residues long. CDR3 sequence reads: CSARYPEQYF. In nucleotides, the CDR3 is TGCAGTGCTAGATACCCCGAGCAGTACTTC.